One sample yielded the 20 T cell receptor beta chains listed below, sequenced in a study of blood T cell repertoires in COVID-19. Sequencing used immunoSEQ multiplex PCR; TCRdb keeps in-frame clones, though not all of them. The sample has under 120,000 clones; roughly 71% are singletons. The sample taken for sequencing was peripheral blood. Receptor source: an older man with acute or convalescent COVID-19.

The chain employs TRBV7-2 and TRBJ1-5, with D possibly being TRBD1 (5 bases). CDR3 size: 14 residues. Trimming stripped 3 bases from V and 5 bases from J, with 11 bases between. In germline, CDR1 is SGHTA, CDR2 FQGNSA. CDR3 loop: CASSLEPGDQPQHF. The CDR3 nucleotides read TGTGCCAGCAGCTTGGAACCGGGGGATCAGCCCCAGCATTTT.

The chain uses TRBV24-1 and TRBJ1-1, with D perhaps matching TRBD1 (6 bases). This CDR3 contains 13 residues. Germline values: CDR1 KGHDR, CDR2 SFDVKD. Trimming removed 7 bases from V and 4 bases from J, with 12 bases in between. The CDR3 here is CATSDDRLTEAFF. In DNA form, the CDR3 reads TGTGCCACCAGCGATGACAGGCTCACTGAAGCTTTCTTT.

The chain employs TRBV7-2 and TRBJ1-6, with D unclear. V shed 1 base and J shed 9 bases, with 7 bases lying between them. This CDR3 has 13 residues. Germline CDR1 SGHTA, CDR2 FQGNSA. CDR3 amino acids: CASSLGGVSPLHF. The CDR3 DNA reads as TGTGCCAGCAGCTTAGGGGGAGTTTCACCCCTCCACTTT. The full variable domain, its missing parts supplied by reference TRBV7-2 and TRBJ1-6, is GAGVSQSPSNKVTEKGKDVELRCDPISGHTALYWYRQSLGQGLEFLIYFQGNSAPDKSGLPSDRFSAERTGGSVSTLTIQRTQQEDSAVYLCASSLGGVSPLHFGNGTRLTVT.

This clone was observed a single time. The chain is built from TRBV28 and TRBJ2-5; D gene uncertain. Trimming removed 7 bases at V and 4 bases at J, with 7 bases between. The germline gives CDR1 MDHEN, CDR2 SYDVKM. The CDR3 runs 11 residues. CDR3 DNA: TGTGCCAGCACCTCCAGAGAGACCCAGTACTTC. Residues: CASTSRETQYF. The whole variable domain, remainder taken from reference TRBV28 and TRBJ2-5, is DVKVTQSSRYLVKRTGEKVFLECVQDMDHENMFWYRQDPGLGLRLIYFSYDVKMKEKGDIPEGYSVSREKKERFSLILESASTNQTSMYLCASTSRETQYFGPGTRLLVL.

This clone was recorded only once. The chain links TRBV15 to TRBJ1-2, with D uncertain. Germline V gene sequence: CDR1 LNHNV, CDR2 YYDKDF (reference sequence). V was cut by 0 bases and J by 3 bases, with 8 bases left in between. The CDR3 runs 14 residues. The CDR3 reads CATSRDRGYYGYTF. In nucleotides, the CDR3 is TGTGCCACCAGCAGAGATCGAGGGTACTATGGCTACACCTTC.

The V and J genes are TRBV30 and TRBJ2-5, with 13 nucleotides matching TRBD2. CDR1 GTSNPN and CDR2 SVGIG come from the germline V gene (reference sequence). The V and J ends lost 5 bases and 2 bases, in that order; junction bases with no gene match: 8. The CDR3 runs 16 residues. The CDR3, as DNA: TGTGCCTGGGGGAAGGGACTAGCGGGGCCTCAAGAGACCCAGTACTTC. This gives the protein CAWGKGLAGPQETQYF.

In DNA, the CDR3 is TGCGCCAGCAGCCAGAATAGCGGGAGGTGGTACAATGAGCAGTTCTTC. Translation: CASSQNSGRWYNEQFF. The chain combines TRBV4-1 with TRBJ2-1; 10 nucleotides align to TRBD2. V trimming: 3 bases; J trimming: 4 bases; junction bases outside the gene matches: 6. Germline-derived CDR1 and CDR2 are MGHRA and YSYEKL. This CDR3 is 16 amino acids long.

This rearrangement joins TRBV28 to TRBJ2-5; 7 nucleotides match TRBD2. The J segment lost 7 bases and the V segment lost 6 bases, leaving 17 bases of the junction unmatched. CDR3 length: 16 amino acids. Germline CDR1 and CDR2: MDHEN and SYDVKM. The CDR3 nucleotides read TGTGCCAGCAGCTCAGAGGGTCGGGAGGATACTGGGACCCAGTACTTC. Translated: CASSSEGREDTGTQYF.

V is TRBV4-3 and J is TRBJ1-1; 9 nucleotides agree with TRBD1. Per germline, CDR1 LGHNA and CDR2 YSLEER. Germline trimming cut 2 bases from V and 5 bases from J; bases unmatched to any gene: 6. This CDR3 has 15 amino acids. The CDR3 sequence: CASSQLTGGGTEAFF. In nucleotides, the CDR3 is TGCGCCAGCAGCCAATTGACAGGGGGTGGAACTGAAGCTTTCTTT.

This rearrangement joins TRBV10-3 to TRBJ1-1; D not resolved. Germline V gene lookup returns CDR1 ENHRY and CDR2 SYGVKD. This CDR3 is built from 14 residues. Trimming pared 11 bases from V and 2 bases from J, leaving 18 bases between. This CDR3 reads CASNHGRENTEAFF. The CDR3 bases are TGTGCCTCAAACCACGGGAGGGAAAACACTGAAGCTTTCTTT.

The V gene is TRBV7-2, the J gene TRBJ1-1; D is undetermined. The V gene lost 2 bases and the J gene lost 3 bases, with 4 bases spanning the gap. CDR1 is SGHTA and CDR2 is FQGNSA in the germline V gene. This CDR3 has 12 amino acids. CDR3: CASSLQYTEAFF. The CDR3 DNA sequence: TGTGCCAGCAGCTTACAGTACACTGAAGCTTTCTTT.

This chain's CDR3 is CASSARPGNQPQHF. CDR3 bases: TGTGCCAGCTCAGCAAGGCCGGGGAATCAGCCCCAGCATTTT. The chain is built from TRBV18 and TRBJ1-5; D remains unclear. The V gene's germline CDR1 is KGHSH and CDR2 LQKENI. The CDR3 loop spans 14 amino acids. The V and J ends lost 5 bases and 4 bases respectively, with 12 bases between them.

This clone was counted a few times. This rearrangement joins TRBV12-3 or TRBV12-4 to TRBJ1-1; D unresolved. The CDR3 totals 13 residues. V lost 6 bases and J 0 bases, leaving 8 bases between the germline ends. The CDR3 sequence: CASSLPLNTEAFF. The CDR3 bases are TGTGCCAGCAGCCTTCCCCTGAACACTGAAGCTTTCTTT.

This chain uses TRBV11-2 with TRBJ1-1; D gene ambiguous. This CDR3 is built from 13 residues. CDR1 and CDR2 (germline): SGHAT, FQNNGV. Trimming left V 5 bases short and J 2 bases short, with 9 bases between. The CDR3 region has the DNA TGTGCCAGCAGCCTTATCTTTAACACTGAAGCTTTCTTT. Residues: CASSLIFNTEAFF. Together with reference TRBV11-2 and TRBJ1-1, the CDR3 gives the full variable domain: EAGVAQSPRYKIIEKRQSVAFWCNPISGHATLYWYQQILGQGPKLLIQFQNNGVVDDSQLPKDRFSAERLKGVDSTLKIQPAKLEDSAVYLCASSLIFNTEAFFGQGTRLTVV.

V gene TRBV6-5 combines with J gene TRBJ2-7, with 10 bases fitting TRBD1. This CDR3 is 14 amino acids long. CDR1 and CDR2 from the germline V gene are MNHEY and SVGAGI. After removal of 6 bases from V and 2 bases from J, the junction contained 4 bases not matched to a gene. CDR3 amino acids: CASSKDRGAYEQYF. Written as DNA, the CDR3 is TGTGCCAGCAGCAAGGACAGGGGGGCCTACGAGCAGTACTTC.

This clone was counted a single time. This rearrangement joins TRBV4-3 to TRBJ2-7, with a possible D match to TRBD1 (6 bases). V lost 1 base and J 2 bases, leaving 12 bases between the germline ends. Germline V gene lookup returns CDR1 LGHNA and CDR2 YSLEER. This CDR3 region has 15 residues. The CDR3: CASSQAVDRTYEQYF. In DNA, the CDR3 is TGCGCCAGCAGCCAAGCCGTGGACAGAACCTACGAGCAGTACTTC.

The V and J genes are TRBV6-5 and TRBJ1-4; D is undetermined. The CDR3 is 14 amino acids. Germline V CDR1 and CDR2: MNHEY, SVGAGI. Deletions cut 8 bases from V and 8 bases from J, with 18 bases between. The CDR3 loop reads CASALGSLKEKLFF. The CDR3 DNA is TGTGCCAGCGCCCTCGGGTCCCTTAAGGAAAAACTGTTTTTT.

The chain recombines TRBV11-3 with TRBJ2-1; TRBD2 agrees at 11 bases. Germline V gene sequence: CDR1 SGHNT, CDR2 YENEEA. V lost 5 bases, J lost 10 bases, and 10 bases stayed unmatched. CDR3 length: 15 residues. CDR3 in amino acids: CASSMTSGKVREQFF. The CDR3 coding sequence is TGTGCCAGCAGCATGACTAGCGGGAAGGTCAGGGAGCAGTTCTTC.

The J gene is TRBJ1-1, the V gene TRBV7-2, with D maybe TRBD1 (6 bases). The germline gives CDR1 SGHTA, CDR2 FQGNSA. The CDR3 has 14 residues. V was shortened by 6 bases and J by 1 base, with 12 bases between the two germline ends. The CDR3, as DNA: TGTGCCAGCAGTCCAAGGACAGAGAACACTGAAGCTTTCTTT. Translated, it gives CASSPRTENTEAFF. Based on the CDR3 plus reference TRBV7-2 and TRBJ1-1, the full variable domain is GAGVSQSPSNKVTEKGKDVELRCDPISGHTALYWYRQSLGQGLEFLIYFQGNSAPDKSGLPSDRFSAERTGGSVSTLTIQRTQQEDSAVYLCASSPRTENTEAFFGQGTRLTVV.

The chain couples TRBV5-1 to TRBJ2-7; 8 nucleotides match TRBD1. This CDR3 has 13 amino acids. Trimming cost V 2 bases and J 5 bases; bases outside gene matches: 3. From germline, CDR1 is SGHRS and CDR2 YFSETQ. The CDR3 bases are TGCGCCAGCAGCTTCCAGGGGGCCCACGAGCAGTACTTC. Translation: CASSFQGAHEQYF. The full variable domain, in which reference TRBV5-1 and TRBJ2-7 provide the parts outside the CDR3, is KAGVTQTPRYLIKTRGQQVTLSCSPISGHRSVSWYQQTPGQGLQFLFEYFSETQRNKGNFPGRFSGRQFSNSRSEMNVSTLELGDSALYLCASSFQGAHEQYFGPGTRLTVT.